This TCR beta chain was documented in a study of T cells after posttransplantation cyclophosphamide. V shed 1 base and J 5 bases; nucleotides not matched to a gene: 2. CDR3 size: 15 residues. The germline V gene has CDR1 LGHNA and CDR2 YNFKEQ. Of note for this clone: Its matching antigen is unknown.

The related graft donor's blood sample was taken on the day of bone marrow donation. Whole-study findings and limits: Recipient CMV seropositivity and CMV reactivation strongly tracked TRB clonality. Blood and skin or GI T cell repertoires showed limited TRB overlap.

Clones were sequenced by immunoSEQ multiplex PCR, and TCRdb holds only the in-frame ones, with some missing. There are about 36,000 clones in the sample, none observed a single time. The chain combines TRBV4-2 with TRBJ2-1; 10 nucleotides agree with TRBD2. The TCR comes from a girl aged 5 to 17 in good health, CMV-negative, and a related stem cell transplant donor. Input material: PBMCs. The DNA of the CDR3 is TGTGCCAGCAGCCAAGGGACTAGCGGAAACAATGAGCAGTTCTTC. It is translated as CASSQGTSGNNEQFF.